This T cell receptor (beta chain) was captured by sequencing in a study of a mutant IDH1 vaccine in newly diagnosed glioma. Indicated time point: week 35, safety follow-up. Vaccinated patients received 300 ug of mutant IDH1 20-mer peptide per dose, with topical imiquimod. Clones were read by immunoSEQ multiplex PCR, and TCRdb kept only the in-frame ones, dropping some. This sample has about 72,000 clones, with approximately 84% found just once. This CDR3 contains 19 residues. V was clipped by 0 bases and J by 0 bases; unmatched bases: 8. Per germline, CDR1 SGHNT and CDR2 YYREEE (reference sequence). On this clone: What it binds is not known.

The receptor was derived from a young man with glioma. V gene TRBV5-4 combines with J gene TRBJ2-3, with 12 bases matching TRBD2. The starting material was PBMCs, obtained from a glioma patient whose treatment included an IDH1 peptide vaccine. The DNA for the CDR3 is TGTGCCAGCAGCTTGGCCACACTAGCGGGAGGAGGTAGCACAGATACGCAGTATTTT. It codes for CASSLATLAGGGSTDTQYF.